What follows are 21 T cell receptor beta chains derived from one specimen sequenced in a study of human T cells and chemical hapten exposure. Time point given: patch test 3, about 24 weeks after DPC sensitization. Treatment meaning: therapeutic diphenylcyclopropenone sensitization with weekly scalp DPC. TCRdb used MiXCR to reprocess the RACE reads, holding one entry per CDR3 protein. The sample lists roughly 130,000 distinct CDR3 sequences; around 10% were seen once. The specimen was whole blood, collected in connection with sensitization to the hapten diphenylcyclopropenone (DPC). These receptors were obtained from a woman in her 50s with alopecia areata. Some clones in this sample may be carry-over from other donors' samples.

The rearrangement uses TRBV29-1 and TRBJ1-5; D not resolved. Germline assignment: CDR1 SQVTM and CDR2 ANQGSEA. The V gene lost 5 bases and the J gene lost 1 base, with 9 bases spanning the gap. The CDR3 spans 13 residues. This chain's CDR3 is CSVSTDSNQPQHF. CDR3 sequence (DNA): TGCAGCGTTTCTACGGACAGCAATCAGCCCCAGCATTTT.

The V gene is TRBV28, the J gene TRBJ2-3; D uncertain. V gave up 5 bases and J gave up 0 bases, with 6 bases separating them. The CDR3 is made up of 13 amino acids. The V gene's germline CDR1 is MDHEN and CDR2 SYDVKM. CDR3 protein: CASSVHSTDTQYF. The DNA of the CDR3 is TGTGCCAGCAGTGTCCATAGCACAGATACGCAGTATTTT. Supplemented by reference TRBV28 and TRBJ2-3, the full variable domain reads DVKVTQSSRYLVKRTGEKVFLECVQDMDHENMFWYRQDPGLGLRLIYFSYDVKMKEKGDIPEGYSVSREKKERFSLILESASTNQTSMYLCASSVHSTDTQYFGPGTRLTVL.

V and J are TRBV29-1 and TRBJ2-7, with 11 positions matching TRBD1. Germline assignment: CDR1 SQVTM and CDR2 ANQGSEA. This CDR3 comprises 14 residues. J lost 5 bases, V lost 4 bases, and 7 bases had no gene match. Here the CDR3 reads CSVGGTGGQNEQYF. As DNA, the CDR3 is TGCAGCGTTGGGGGGACAGGGGGTCAAAACGAGCAGTACTTC.

CDR3 DNA sequence: TGCGCCAGCAGCTCCGACTCGCGTGGTCGGTCTTTCTTT. It translates to CASSSDSRGRSFF. The J gene is TRBJ1-1, the V gene TRBV5-1; no firm D call. This CDR3 is built from 13 residues. CDR1 and CDR2 from the germline V gene are SGHRS and YFSETQ. The V end was cut by 3 bases, the J end by 12 bases, with 18 bases between. Based on the CDR3 plus reference TRBV5-1 and TRBJ1-1, the full variable domain is KAGVTQTPRYLIKTRGQQVTLSCSPISGHRSVSWYQQTPGQGLQFLFEYFSETQRNKGNFPGRFSGRQFSNSRSEMNVSTLELGDSALYLCASSSDSRGRSFFGQGTRLTVV.

Only a few counts were recorded for this clonotype. The CDR3 region is CASSTEDSSGNTIYF. The CDR3 DNA sequence: TGTGCCAGCAGTACCGAGGACAGCTCTGGAAACACCATATATTTT. V gene TRBV6-2 or TRBV6-3 combines with J gene TRBJ1-3; the D gene is possibly TRBD1 (6 bases). Trimming stripped 5 bases from V and 0 bases from J, with 11 bases between. The CDR3 extends over 15 amino acids. CDR1 MNHEY and CDR2 SVGEGT come from the germline V gene.

The gene calls are TRBV5-1 and TRBJ2-3; the D gene is possibly TRBD2 (5 bases). The germline gives CDR1 SGHRS, CDR2 YFSETQ. Deletions cut 1 base from V and 5 bases from J, with 11 bases between. CDR3 size: 14 residues. Written as DNA, the CDR3 is TGCGCCAGCAGCTTGTTTCCGAGCGGAGATACGCAGTATTTT. Residues: CASSLFPSGDTQYF.

This clonotype was recorded a few times. The chain has TRBV5-1 and TRBJ2-3, with 11 bases matching TRBD2. CDR3 length: 15 residues. The germline CDR1 and CDR2 sequences are SGHRS and YFSETQ. V shed 4 bases and J 5 bases; nucleotides not matched to a gene: 6. CDR3 sequence (DNA): TGCGCCAGCAGCCTGTTAGCGGGGGGGCAAGATACGCAGTATTTT. Translated, it gives CASSLLAGGQDTQYF.

V usage is TRBV27 and J usage is TRBJ1-2; TRBD1 is a possible D gene (5 bases). Germline CDR1 and CDR2: MNHEY and SMNVEV (reference sequence). The CDR3 is made up of 13 amino acids. V was trimmed by 5 bases and J by 4 bases, leaving 11 bases between them. CDR3 in DNA: TGTGCCAGCAGTGCTCCTGGGGGCTATGGCTACACCTTC. Translated: CASSAPGGYGYTF.

The chain links TRBV4-1 to TRBJ2-5; 11 nucleotides agree with TRBD2. The CDR3 is 16 residues long. The V gene's germline CDR1 is MGHRA and CDR2 YSYEKL. V was pared by 3 bases and J by 5 bases, with 8 bases of the junction left unmatched. For the CDR3, the DNA is TGCGCCAGCAGCCATATAGCGGGGGGGCCGGAGGAGACCCAGTACTTC. As protein: CASSHIAGGPEETQYF.

The rearrangement joins TRBV18 to TRBJ2-5; 9 nucleotides agree with TRBD1. Germline V CDR1 and CDR2: KGHSH, LQKENI. This CDR3 comprises 15 residues. Trimming at V came to 2 bases and at J to 3 bases, leaving 4 bases not matched to a gene. The CDR3 bases are TGTGCCAGCTCACCAGGACAGGGGAGTGAAGAGACCCAGTACTTC. This encodes CASSPGQGSEETQYF.

This clonotype showed up just a few times. The chain couples TRBV29-1 to TRBJ1-1; D not certain. Trimming pared 1 base from V and 1 base from J, leaving 10 bases between. Germline values: CDR1 SQVTM, CDR2 ANQGSEA. The CDR3 loop spans 14 amino acids. This CDR3 reads CSVEGSSGNTEAFF. For the CDR3, the DNA is TGCAGCGTTGAAGGTTCGTCGGGGAACACTGAAGCTTTCTTT. The full variable domain, its missing parts supplied by reference TRBV29-1 and TRBJ1-1, is SAVISQKPSRDICQRGTSLTIQCQVDSQVTMMFWYRQQPGQSLTLIATANQGSEATYESGFVIDKFPISRPNLTFSTLTVSNMSPEDSSIYLCSVEGSSGNTEAFFGQGTRLTVV.

The CDR3 DNA follows: TGCAGCGCCACACCCTACGAGCAGTACTTC. Its translation: CSATPYEQYF. The chain is built from TRBV29-1 and TRBJ2-7; D not certain. The germline CDR1 and CDR2 sequences are SQVTM and ANQGSEA. Trimming cost V 7 bases and J 2 bases, with 6 bases left between them. The CDR3 is 10 residues long.

This clonotype appeared a few times. The V gene is TRBV6-6, the J gene TRBJ1-1; D unresolved. The V end lost 0 bases, the J end lost 7 bases, and 6 bases lay between the germline ends. In germline, CDR1 is MNHNY, CDR2 SVGAGI (reference sequence). CDR3 length: 12 residues. CDR3 protein: CASSYSEREAFF. CDR3 sequence (DNA): TGTGCCAGCAGTTACTCGGAGCGTGAAGCTTTCTTT.

This chain uses TRBV4-1 with TRBJ1-1; D unclear. Trimming cost V 0 bases and J 4 bases, with 15 bases left between them. The CDR3 has 16 amino acids. Germline CDR1 and CDR2: MGHRA and YSYEKL. The CDR3 sequence is CASSQDRLGLSTEAFF. The CDR3, as DNA: TGCGCCAGCAGCCAAGATCGGTTAGGGTTGAGCACTGAAGCTTTCTTT.

This chain uses TRBV30 with TRBJ2-4; D possibly corresponds to TRBD2 (5 bases). Germline V gene data show CDR1 as GTSNPN and CDR2 as SVGIG (reference sequence). This CDR3 has 13 residues. The V gene lost 3 bases and the J gene lost 7 bases, with 13 bases spanning the gap. In DNA form, the CDR3 reads TGTGCCTGGAGCCTTGGGAGTGGGAACATTCAGTACTTC. It codes for CAWSLGSGNIQYF.

Only a few counts were recorded for this clonotype. The chain carries TRBV2 and TRBJ1-5; D gene unclear. Germline assignment: CDR1 SNHLY and CDR2 FYNNEI. With 8 bases removed from V and 1 base from J, the gap between germline ends came to 6 bases. This CDR3 has 12 amino acids. The CDR3 region is CASRESNQPQHF. The CDR3 DNA reads as TGTGCCAGCCGGGAGAGCAATCAGCCCCAGCATTTT.

In this sample, this clonotype turned up many times. The rearrangement links TRBV13 to TRBJ2-6; D unclear. The CDR3 spans 15 residues. Trimming cost V 4 bases and J 1 base, with 8 bases left between them. Germline V CDR1 and CDR2: PRHDT, FYEKMQ (reference sequence). DNA for the CDR3: TGTGCCAGCAGCTCCCGAGGATCTGGGGCCAACGTCCTGACTTTC. Translation: CASSSRGSGANVLTF.

This clonotype was found a few times. The gene calls are TRBV20-1 and TRBJ1-3; the D gene is possibly TRBD1 (5 bases). V lost 3 bases and J lost 4, with 16 bases in between. CDR1 and CDR2 (germline): DFQATT, SNEGSKA (reference sequence). This CDR3 comprises 15 residues. CDR3 amino acids: CSASRRGMGGNTIYF. The CDR3 coding sequence is TGCAGTGCTAGCCGCCGGGGGATGGGGGGAAACACCATATATTTT.

This clonotype was seen only a few times. V usage is TRBV7-6 and J usage is TRBJ1-1, with TRBD1 identical over 9 bases. The germline CDR1 and CDR2 sequences are SGHVS and FNYEAQ. The V segment lost 5 bases and the J segment 5 bases; nucleotides outside the gene matches: 9. This CDR3 has 15 residues. CDR3 sequence reads: CASSSDRGGWTEAFF. The CDR3 nucleotides read TGTGCCAGCAGCAGTGACAGGGGGGGGTGGACTGAAGCTTTCTTT.

This clonotype was seen more than once but under ten times. The rearrangement uses TRBV27 and TRBJ2-3; the D gene is possibly TRBD2 (5 bases). CDR3 length: 13 residues. V was shortened by 0 bases and J by 9 bases, with 10 bases between the two germline ends. Germline lookup yields CDR1 MNHEY and CDR2 SMNVEV (reference sequence). The CDR3 DNA sequence: TGTGCCAGCAGTTTATCGACTATCAGGACGCAGTATTTT. It translates to CASSLSTIRTQYF.

This clonotype was counted many times. V and J are TRBV7-8 and TRBJ2-1; D call uncertain. Germline CDR1 is SGHVS and CDR2 is FQNEAQ. V dropped 5 bases and J dropped 2 bases, with 13 bases sitting between them. This CDR3 is 15 amino acids long. The CDR3 nucleotides are TGTGCCAGCAGCCCCCCGGAGATTACCTACAATGAGCAGTTCTTC. Translating gives CASSPPEITYNEQFF.